This T cell receptor (beta chain) derives from a study of technical replicates of blood from a handful of donors. Clones were sequenced by immunoSEQ multiplex PCR, and TCRdb holds only the in-frame ones, with some missing. This table has tens of thousands of clones, under 90% appearing once. CDR3 length equals 14 residues. From germline, CDR1 is SGHNT and CDR2 YENEEA. Losses at the gene ends were 5 bases for V and 3 bases for J; bases not matched to a gene: 1. This rearrangement joins TRBV11-3 to TRBJ2-1; 10 nucleotides match TRBD1. Sample: PBMCs. This receptor was taken from a human donor in good health. Some clones in this sample may be carry-over from other donors' samples. DNA of the CDR3: TGTGCCAGCAGCGGACAGGGGGGCTACAATGAGCAGTTCTTC. This codes for CASSGQGGYNEQFF.